This T cell receptor (beta chain) was observed in a study of cytomegalovirus exposure and HLA in healthy donors (dated by TCRdb to between 2016 and 2019). Regarding the study in general: In an earlier analysis of 587 of the donors, 250 to 350 Gb of sequence data and about 110 million unique TCR beta sequences from about 190 million T cells were reported. Donor age, sex, ethnicity and CMV serostatus were compiled alongside the repertoire data. Typing coverage varied by locus: roughly 629-630 donors for A, B, C, DRB1 and DQB1; more than 500 for DQA1; about 590 for DPA1; more than 450 for DPB1. All discovery cohort repertoires had been generated using a single sequencing platform. About 330 gigabases of sequencing data and roughly 81 million unique TCR sequences made up an early release that covered approximately 650 HLA-typed donors. The study profiled the T cell repertoires of hundreds of subjects by immunosequencing and related them to cytomegalovirus serostatus. On average, roughly 200,000 unique TCR beta nucleotide sequences were sequenced per donor among 300 to 500 genotyped donors of the cohort, with approximately 18% of those sequences being non-productive. Of the roughly 430 genotyped donors, approximately 82% fell in the genetic ancestry cluster associated with self-reported Caucasian donors. The study combined high-throughput TCR immunosequencing, statistical association of individual TCRs with disease status, and machine learning to predict cytomegalovirus infection status. To study patterns of TCR occurrence, a later analysis re-analyzed previously published TCR beta repertoires from 666 donors and added high-resolution HLA genotyping. The later analysis used no new phenotypic data to find candidate immune exposures, relying instead on TCR beta sequences and their occurrence across donors. Because of strong linkage in the cohort, five DR-DQ haplotypes were treated as single units for association and clustering. The study aimed to test whether signatures of past pathogen exposure could be identified by cataloging public T cell receptors. An earlier analysis of around 580 of the donors used high-throughput TCR beta sequencing to judge whether each TCR beta V gene segment behaved as functional or pseudogenic. Class I and class II HLA loci were covered by the typing at four-digit resolution. A later genetic analysis used genome-wide SNP genotypes for about 60% of the roughly 700 donors, treating that subset as a discovery cohort. Besides the first cohort of 666 subjects, a separate validation cohort made up of about 120 different subjects was used.

Overall results and qualifications from the work: A cluster of highly shared sequence variants was judged likely to be a technical artifact of the sequencing pipeline. In vitro tests confirmed that a few of the cytomegalovirus-associated TCR beta chains recognize cytomegalovirus antigens. An association between a missense DCLRE1C variant and V-gene and J-gene trimming of TCR beta chains was found in a later genetic analysis and replicated in an independent cohort. The classifier was reported to diagnose cytomegalovirus status with high specificity and sensitivity in both the original and validation cohorts. A later analysis found that HLA-associated TCR beta chains were more clonally expanded and had lower generation probabilities than equally common non-associated chains. The study listed 150 to 200 TCR beta chains as associated with cytomegalovirus. CMV serostatus was the only immune exposure information available for the cohort. In a later analysis, most CMV-associated TCR beta chains were found to appear HLA-restricted, with HLA associations seemingly driven largely by CMV exposure. A later analysis associated 16,951 TCR beta sequences with specific HLA alleles at a false discovery rate of 0.05. In an earlier analysis of approximately 590 of the donors, most TCR beta V segments were observed in productive rearrangements about 90% or about 30% of the time, broadly matching IMGT annotations. A further reported finding was that TCR beta sequences accurately predicted the HLA-A and HLA-B alleles for most subjects in the first cohort. Correlated functional status among segregating V segments might reflect linkage disequilibrium, but an unknown experimental factor could not be ruled out. In a later analysis, the rate of TCR association differed among HLA loci, with DRB1 alleles having the most associated TCRs and HLA-C alleles having the fewest. When HLA alleles, especially DR and DQ, strongly co-occurred, attributing TCR associations to individual alleles was difficult. Only TCR beta chains were sequenced in this cohort, and the absence of alpha or paired-chain data limited detectable features. The 87-base-pair reads could not distinguish some IMGT-functional V segments, including TRBV6-2 and TRBV6-3, so those segments were excluded. Presence/absence analyses assumed roughly uniform sequencing depth across donors, an assumption that may not hold. In a later analysis, several top co-occurrence clusters were reported to appear linked to parvovirus B19, influenza, CMV and Epstein-Barr virus. It was suggested by the authors that the approach could potentially be generalized to other disease states and immunological phenotypes. In a later genetic analysis, fewer N-insertions in productive TCRs were reported among donors in an Asian-associated ancestry cluster than the roughly 700-donor mean. Because counts were too low, around 17 rarely observed V segments, including chromosome 9 orphons, were left out of the earlier analysis of a few hundred of the donors. HLA typing was unavailable for some donors at each locus, so association tests used only the typed subset. While some public TCRs were present in many individuals, most TCR sequences turned up only very rarely across donors.

Details on this clone: This clone's antigen is unknown. Base qualities are not at hand, and no much larger clone is one base apart.

Based on the germline V gene (reference sequence), the CDR1 and CDR2 sequences are LNHDA and SQIVND. Here V drops 3 bases and J drops 4 bases, and the junction holds 12 bases not matched to any gene. Spanning cysteine to phenylalanine, the CDR3 consists of 16 amino acids. Solely the CDR3 DNA is kept, with 48 bases framed from the first base. The cohort was made up of roughly 670 healthy bone marrow donors. All cohort members were sampled while nominally healthy, although unrecorded immune exposures were likely present. The donor tested CMV seropositive and was one of the 289 seropositive cohort members. A peripheral blood sample was provided by each donor, and peripheral blood mononuclear cells were used for TCR beta sequencing. The Qiagen DNeasy Blood Extraction Kit was used to extract genomic DNA from the blood cell samples. Library preparation used the immunoSEQ multiplex PCR assay. The multiplex PCR relied on a mix of 60 forward primers for TCR Vbeta segments and 13 reverse primers for TCR Jbeta segments. A multiplex PCR assay on genomic DNA amplified the CDR3 region of rearranged TCR beta genes. Amplified TCR beta libraries were sequenced as 87-base-pair reads on the Illumina HiSeq System. Concerning the study's data processing: In a later analysis, 80 million or so unique TCR beta chains were counted across the 500 to 850 repertoires, and roughly 10 million of these chains were shared by at least two donors. To remove PCR and sequencing errors, raw reads were error-corrected and collapsed into unique sequences using a nearest-neighbor algorithm that merged closely related sequences. V, D and J gene segments were assigned by aligning CDR3 sequences to IMGT reference sequences. For a sequence to be retained, a match of at least six nucleotides to both a V gene segment and a J gene segment was required. Rearrangements were called productive when the CDR3 lacked stop codons and stayed in frame with V and J; all others were non-productive. Following IMGT convention, CDR3 was defined as the stretch from the second conserved V-encoded cysteine to the conserved J-encoded phenylalanine. Sequences without an unambiguous match to a single V gene segment were excluded from the earlier analysis of 450 to 650 of the donors. In an earlier analysis of around 590 of the donors, a V segment was called functional when productive rearrangements were above 56.7%, and segregating when the standard deviation between donors exceeded 5%. A statistical classification framework was developed to diagnose cytomegalovirus status using the catalog of TCR beta chain sequences. In a later analysis, V and J genes were assigned by comparing TCR nucleotide sequences against IMGT/GENE-DB human TR gene sequences. Using the TCRdist pipeline, a later analysis assigned CDR3 sequences along with most-parsimonious VDJ recombination scenarios. In a later analysis, each TCR beta chain was defined by its CDR3 amino acid sequence together with its V-gene family, and reads lacking a unique V-gene family were excluded. To address suspected cross-contamination and a sequencing artifact, a later analysis removed several hundred highly shared, low-generation-probability nucleotide sequences. For each public chain, a later analysis derived a clonal expansion index from normalized ranks of inferred template counts within each repertoire. In a later analysis, generation probabilities were computed with a VDJ recombination model fitted to out-of-frame rearrangements, and the resulting probabilities were checked against IGoR. In a later analysis, TCR-TCR, TCR-HLA and TCR-CMV co-occurrence was scored with hypergeometric tests, and a repertoire-size bias correction was applied to TCR pairs. A later analysis estimated false discovery rates by permuting HLA or CMV assignments 20 times. A later analysis grouped co-occurring TCRs with DBSCAN, adding TCRdist sequence similarity when clustering within HLA-allele-positive subsets. For co-occurrence clustering, repertoires with fewer than 30,000 or more than 120,000 public chains were excluded, along with a handful of repertoires with anomalous nucleotide sharing. TCRdb carries this immuneACCESS record with in-frame sequences only. Its versions omit some clonotypes, under half of them owing to an unresolved V gene in the studies checked, with the rest unexplained. V and J calls and clone size are given by that table; D and trimming were obtained from the DNA. The sample table holds approximately 120,000 clones, of which under 80% were seen once. 7.7% of the sample is held by the ten biggest clonotypes.

The material sequenced was PBMCs. The receptor was derived from a woman between 45 and 60 years old in good health and CMV-seropositive. The sequence links TRBV19 to TRBJ2-7; the central 7 bases match TRBD1. The CDR3 amino acid sequence is: CASSMGRQGEGYEQYF. The nucleotides read TGTGCCAGTAGTATGGGGAGACAGGGAGAAGGTTACGAGCAGTACTTC. The variable domain in full, with residues beyond the CDR3 obtained from the reference TRBV19 and TRBJ2-7 genes, is DGGITQSPKYLFRKEGQNVTLSCEQNLNHDAMYWYRQDPGQGLRLIYYSQIVNDFQKGDIAEGYSVSREKKESFPLTVTSAQKNPTAFYLCASSMGRQGEGYEQYFGPGTRLTVT.